A selection of T cell receptor beta chains follows, all from one sample in a study of T cells after yellow fever vaccination. In TCRdb, the 5' RACE reads were re-called with MiXCR into one record per CDR3 protein. The sample yields tens of thousands of distinct CDR3 sequences, about 14% seen once. The sample was CD8+ T cells not binding an NS4B(214-222) dextramer, sorted from PBMCs, taken about 20 days after the first yellow fever vaccination. Receptor source: a man between 18 and 35 years old who received the YFV17D yellow fever vaccine. CDR3s include the opening cysteine and the closing phenylalanine or tryptophan. Fields, in order: CDR3 DNA, CDR3 protein, D gene, J gene, clone size, CDR3 length, V gene. The D gene is left open where the match is weak. Clone sizes are given selectively: once, few, many, or a class where the clone is expanded.

CDR3 DNA: TGTGCCAGCTTCGAGTTACCCTACGAGCAGTACTTC; CDR3 protein: CASFELPYEQYF; D gene: NA; J gene: TRBJ2-7; clone size: NA; CDR3 length: 12; V gene: TRBV18
CDR3 DNA: TGTGCCAGCAGCCAACCCCGAACTAGCGGGGGCATCAATGAGCAGTTCTTC; CDR3 protein: CASSQPRTSGGINEQFF; D gene: TRBD2; J gene: TRBJ2-1; clone size: few; CDR3 length: 17; V gene: TRBV3-1
CDR3 DNA: TGCGCCAGCAGCCCCTGGGACAGTGAAATCACTGAAGCTTTCTTT; CDR3 protein: CASSPWDSEITEAFF; D gene: TRBD1; J gene: TRBJ1-1; clone size: few; CDR3 length: 15; V gene: TRBV5-1
CDR3 DNA: TGCGCCAGCAGCCAAGTAGGACGGGGGGGGACTGAAGCTTTCTTT; CDR3 protein: CASSQVGRGGTEAFF; D gene: NA; J gene: TRBJ1-1; clone size: NA; CDR3 length: 15; V gene: TRBV4-3
CDR3 DNA: TGCGCCAGCAGCTTGTGGGCTAGCGGGTCCTACAATGAGCAGTTCTTC; CDR3 protein: CASSLWASGSYNEQFF; D gene: TRBD2; J gene: TRBJ2-1; clone size: few; CDR3 length: 16; V gene: TRBV5-1
CDR3 DNA: TGCAGTGCTAGAGATCCCCATCTGCTTGAGCAGTTCTTC; CDR3 protein: CSARDPHLLEQFF; D gene: NA; J gene: TRBJ2-1; clone size: many; CDR3 length: 13; V gene: TRBV20-1
CDR3 DNA: TGTGCCAGTAGTATCGGGCCAGACAATGAGCAGTTCTTC; CDR3 protein: CASSIGPDNEQFF; D gene: NA; J gene: TRBJ2-1; clone size: few; CDR3 length: 13; V gene: TRBV19
CDR3 DNA: TGTGCCAGCAGCCCCCTACGGCTCGGGACTGAAGCTTTCTTT; CDR3 protein: CASSPLRLGTEAFF; D gene: NA; J gene: TRBJ1-1; clone size: NA; CDR3 length: 14; V gene: TRBV5-5
CDR3 DNA: TGTGCCAGCAGTGGATGGGACAGCAGAACATATGGCTACACCTTC; CDR3 protein: CASSGWDSRTYGYTF; D gene: TRBD1; J gene: TRBJ1-2; clone size: few; CDR3 length: 15; V gene: TRBV12-3/TRBV12-4
CDR3 DNA: TGTGCCAGCAGCGTAGTCAGCGGGGGTGAGCAGTTCTTC; CDR3 protein: CASSVVSGGEQFF; D gene: TRBD2; J gene: TRBJ2-1; clone size: NA; CDR3 length: 13; V gene: TRBV9
CDR3 DNA: TGTGCCAGTAGCCAGACAGGGACCGGGGAGCTGTTTTTT; CDR3 protein: CASSQTGTGELFF; D gene: TRBD1; J gene: TRBJ2-2; clone size: NA; CDR3 length: 13; V gene: TRBV12-3/TRBV12-4
CDR3 DNA: TGTGCCAGCAGTTTCCAGACAACTAATGAAAAACTGTTTTTT; CDR3 protein: CASSFQTTNEKLFF; D gene: NA; J gene: TRBJ1-4; clone size: NA; CDR3 length: 14; V gene: TRBV27
CDR3 DNA: TGTGCCACCAGCAGAGCCAGGGAGGACCAGCCCCAGCATTTT; CDR3 protein: CATSRAREDQPQHF; D gene: NA; J gene: TRBJ1-5; clone size: few; CDR3 length: 14; V gene: TRBV15
CDR3 DNA: TGTGCCAGCAGCTTAGGTGTAGTGGCAGACCAAGAGACCCAGTACTTC; CDR3 protein: CASSLGVVADQETQYF; D gene: NA; J gene: TRBJ2-5; clone size: NA; CDR3 length: 16; V gene: TRBV7-9
CDR3 DNA: TGTGCCAGCAGTTACTCGTCCGGTCAGCCCCAGCATTTT; CDR3 protein: CASSYSSGQPQHF; D gene: NA; J gene: TRBJ1-5; clone size: few; CDR3 length: 13; V gene: TRBV6-5
CDR3 DNA: TGCGCCGGCATTGAGAATGCGAACACCGGGGAGCTGTTTTTT; CDR3 protein: CAGIENANTGELFF; D gene: NA; J gene: TRBJ2-2; clone size: NA; CDR3 length: 14; V gene: TRBV5-1
CDR3 DNA: TGTGCCAGCAGCCCGAGTGACACAGATACGCAGTATTTT; CDR3 protein: CASSPSDTDTQYF; D gene: NA; J gene: TRBJ2-3; clone size: NA; CDR3 length: 13; V gene: TRBV7-6
CDR3 DNA: TGTGCCAGCAGTTACCCGACAGGGAATGGCTACACCTTC; CDR3 protein: CASSYPTGNGYTF; D gene: TRBD1; J gene: TRBJ1-2; clone size: NA; CDR3 length: 13; V gene: TRBV6-5
CDR3 DNA: TGTGCCAGCAGTGAAGTTCGGGACAGCCAACAATATGAGCAGTTCTTC; CDR3 protein: CASSEVRDSQQYEQFF; D gene: TRBD1; J gene: TRBJ2-1; clone size: few; CDR3 length: 16; V gene: TRBV2
CDR3 DNA: TGCAGCGTCTCTACCCCGGACAGGGGAGCGAACACCGGGGAGCTGTTTTTT; CDR3 protein: CSVSTPDRGANTGELFF; D gene: TRBD1; J gene: TRBJ2-2; clone size: few; CDR3 length: 17; V gene: TRBV29-1
CDR3 DNA: TGTGCCAGCAGCTTGGGACAGGGCTTCGGGGAGCTGTTTTTT; CDR3 protein: CASSLGQGFGELFF; D gene: TRBD1; J gene: TRBJ2-2; clone size: NA; CDR3 length: 14; V gene: TRBV5-4
CDR3 DNA: TGCAGTGCGCAGGGGGGGGATGGAGAGACCCAGTACTTC; CDR3 protein: CSAQGGDGETQYF; D gene: NA; J gene: TRBJ2-5; clone size: many; CDR3 length: 13; V gene: TRBV20-1
CDR3 DNA: TGTGCCAGCAGTGAATGGACAGGAAGGAACACTGAAGCTTTCTTT; CDR3 protein: CASSEWTGRNTEAFF; D gene: TRBD1; J gene: TRBJ1-1; clone size: NA; CDR3 length: 15; V gene: TRBV6-1
CDR3 DNA: TGCAGTGCTCCTAGATTGGGGCGCTGGGATACTGAAGCTTTCTTT; CDR3 protein: CSAPRLGRWDTEAFF; D gene: NA; J gene: TRBJ1-1; clone size: NA; CDR3 length: 15; V gene: TRBV20-1
CDR3 DNA: TGTGCCAGCAGTTACTCGACGGGGCTAACCCCAACCACAGATACGCAGTATTTT; CDR3 protein: CASSYSTGLTPTTDTQYF; D gene: NA; J gene: TRBJ2-3; clone size: many; CDR3 length: 18; V gene: TRBV6-5
CDR3 DNA: TGCGCCAGCAGCCAAGGGGCAAACACCGGGGAGCTGTTTTTT; CDR3 protein: CASSQGANTGELFF; D gene: NA; J gene: TRBJ2-2; clone size: NA; CDR3 length: 14; V gene: TRBV4-3
CDR3 DNA: TGTGCCAGCAGTTTAACTTGGAAAGGGGCAGATACGCAGTATTTT; CDR3 protein: CASSLTWKGADTQYF; D gene: NA; J gene: TRBJ2-3; clone size: few; CDR3 length: 15; V gene: TRBV12-3/TRBV12-4
CDR3 DNA: TGTGCCACCGGTCGACCAAGCGGGGCCCAGTACTTC; CDR3 protein: CATGRPSGAQYF; D gene: TRBD2; J gene: TRBJ2-5; clone size: NA; CDR3 length: 12; V gene: TRBV24-1
CDR3 DNA: TGCGCCAGCAGCCAAGAAGGGACAGGGGGCCAAGAGACCCAGTACTTC; CDR3 protein: CASSQEGTGGQETQYF; D gene: TRBD1; J gene: TRBJ2-5; clone size: many; CDR3 length: 16; V gene: TRBV4-1
CDR3 DNA: TGCGCCAGCAGTGAGTCGGGAGGGCGCTCCTACGAGCAGTACTTC; CDR3 protein: CASSESGGRSYEQYF; D gene: TRBD2; J gene: TRBJ2-7; clone size: few; CDR3 length: 15; V gene: TRBV10-2
CDR3 DNA: TGCAGCGTTGAAGATCCTGGCGGGGAGAAGACCCAGTACTTC; CDR3 protein: CSVEDPGGEKTQYF; D gene: NA; J gene: TRBJ2-5; clone size: many; CDR3 length: 14; V gene: TRBV29-1
CDR3 DNA: TGTGCCAGCAGTTCGAGAGGGGGGTATGGCTACACCTTC; CDR3 protein: CASSSRGGYGYTF; D gene: NA; J gene: TRBJ1-2; clone size: few; CDR3 length: 13; V gene: TRBV12-3/TRBV12-4
CDR3 DNA: TGTGCCAGCAGCTTACCATTAGGCGAGCAGTTCTTC; CDR3 protein: CASSLPLGEQFF; D gene: NA; J gene: TRBJ2-1; clone size: few; CDR3 length: 12; V gene: TRBV7-3
CDR3 DNA: TGTGCCAGCAACGACGGAGTCCGCACAGATACGCAGTATTTT; CDR3 protein: CASNDGVRTDTQYF; D gene: NA; J gene: TRBJ2-3; clone size: few; CDR3 length: 14; V gene: TRBV7-9
CDR3 DNA: TGCAGTGCTATCCGGACCGGCCCCTACACAGATACGCAGTATTTT; CDR3 protein: CSAIRTGPYTDTQYF; D gene: NA; J gene: TRBJ2-3; clone size: NA; CDR3 length: 15; V gene: TRBV20-1
CDR3 DNA: TGTGCCAGCAGCCCGACGTCGGGCAGGCCAGCTGAGCAGTACTTC; CDR3 protein: CASSPTSGRPAEQYF; D gene: NA; J gene: TRBJ2-7; clone size: once; CDR3 length: 15; V gene: TRBV5-6
CDR3 DNA: TGTGCTAGCAGCTTATACGGCGGGGCGGGAGATACGCAGTATTTT; CDR3 protein: CASSLYGGAGDTQYF; D gene: NA; J gene: TRBJ2-3; clone size: few; CDR3 length: 15; V gene: TRBV7-7
CDR3 DNA: TGTGCCAGCAGTGACCGGGGCGGACCGCAAGAGACCCAGTACTTC; CDR3 protein: CASSDRGGPQETQYF; D gene: NA; J gene: TRBJ2-5; clone size: few; CDR3 length: 15; V gene: TRBV9
CDR3 DNA: TGCGCCAGCAGCCAAGACAGGCCCACAGATACGCAGTATTTT; CDR3 protein: CASSQDRPTDTQYF; D gene: NA; J gene: TRBJ2-3; clone size: few; CDR3 length: 14; V gene: TRBV4-3
CDR3 DNA: TGTGCCAGCAGTTCCGATTCGCCGGGTCGAAGCAATCAGCCCCAGCATTTT; CDR3 protein: CASSSDSPGRSNQPQHF; D gene: NA; J gene: TRBJ1-5; clone size: NA; CDR3 length: 17; V gene: TRBV12-3/TRBV12-4
CDR3 DNA: TGTGCCAGCAGCCCGACAGGGCAGGCCTACGAGCAGTACTTC; CDR3 protein: CASSPTGQAYEQYF; D gene: TRBD1; J gene: TRBJ2-7; clone size: few; CDR3 length: 14; V gene: TRBV14
CDR3 DNA: TGTGCCAGCAGCCAAGTCGTTCGGGACAGGGGGCAAGATACGCAGTATTTT; CDR3 protein: CASSQVVRDRGQDTQYF; D gene: TRBD1; J gene: TRBJ2-3; clone size: NA; CDR3 length: 17; V gene: TRBV3-1